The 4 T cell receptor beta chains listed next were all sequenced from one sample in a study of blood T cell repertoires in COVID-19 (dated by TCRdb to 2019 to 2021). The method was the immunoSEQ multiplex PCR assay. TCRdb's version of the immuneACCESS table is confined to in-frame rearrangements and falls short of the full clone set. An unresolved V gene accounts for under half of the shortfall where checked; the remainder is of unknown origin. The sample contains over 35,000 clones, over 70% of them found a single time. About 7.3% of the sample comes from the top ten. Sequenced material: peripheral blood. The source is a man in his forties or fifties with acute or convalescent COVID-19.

CDR3 DNA sequence: TGTGCCAGCAGCCGCCTCGGCGGGGGACAGGGGGCCTCTGAAAAACTGTTTTTT. Translating it yields CASSRLGGGQGASEKLFF. This sequence joins TRBV11-2 and TRBJ1-4, with TRBD1 identical over 12 bases. V dropped 5 bases and J dropped 7; count of bases not matched to a gene: 14. This CDR3 contains 18 residues. Germline V lookup: CDR1 SGHAT, CDR2 FQNNGV.

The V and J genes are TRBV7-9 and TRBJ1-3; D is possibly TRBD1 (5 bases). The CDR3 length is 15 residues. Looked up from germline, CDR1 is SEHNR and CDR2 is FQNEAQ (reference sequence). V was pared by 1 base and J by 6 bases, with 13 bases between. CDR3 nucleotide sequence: TGTGCCAGCAGCTTAGGCTCAGGGCTGGAAAACACCATATATTTT. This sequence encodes CASSLGSGLENTIYF.

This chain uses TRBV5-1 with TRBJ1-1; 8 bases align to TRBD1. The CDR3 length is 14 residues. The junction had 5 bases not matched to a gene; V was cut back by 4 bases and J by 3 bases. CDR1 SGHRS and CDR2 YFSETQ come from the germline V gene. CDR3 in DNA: TGCGCCAGCAGCATACAGACAGGGGACACTGAAGCTTTCTTT. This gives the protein CASSIQTGDTEAFF.

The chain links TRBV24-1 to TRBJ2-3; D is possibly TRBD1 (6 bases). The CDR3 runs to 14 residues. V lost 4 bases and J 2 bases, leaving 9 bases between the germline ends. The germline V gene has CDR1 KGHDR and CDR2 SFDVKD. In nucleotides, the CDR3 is TGTGCCACCAGTGAACACAGGGACACAGATACGCAGTATTTT. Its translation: CATSEHRDTDTQYF.